This is a list of T cell receptor beta chains from one sample in a study of cytomegalovirus exposure and HLA in healthy donors. The repertoire was sequenced with immunoSEQ multiplex PCR; TCRdb's copy has only in-frame clones and lacks some. The repertoire includes under 150,000 clones, about 80% of them detected once, and 4% sits in the top ten. The sample taken for sequencing was PBMCs. The receptors shown here come from a woman aged 40 to 50 in good health and CMV-seronegative. The CDR3 runs from the conserved cysteine through the conserved F or W. The order of the fields is CDR3 length, V gene, clone size, J gene, D gene, CDR3 protein, CDR3 DNA. A D gene is named only where the DNA matches it firmly. Only some rows state a clone size, as once, few, many or a class for expanded clones.

16	TRBV5-4	-	TRBJ2-5	TRBD2	CASSLLASGGRETQYF	TGTGCCAGCAGCTTGTTGGCTAGCGGGGGGCGGGAGACCCAGTACTTC
15	TRBV7-2	-	TRBJ2-7	TRBD2	CASSLTSGGTYEQYF	TGTGCCAGCAGCTTAACTAGCGGGGGTACCTACGAGCAGTACTTC
16	TRBV27	-	TRBJ2-2	TRBD2	CASSLGLAGAIGELFF	TGTGCCAGCAGTTTAGGGCTAGCGGGAGCTATCGGGGAGCTGTTTTTT
13	TRBV5-8	-	TRBJ1-4	-	CASRPRGSEKLFF	TGTGCCAGCAGACCTCGGGGGAGTGAAAAACTGTTTTTT
14	TRBV9	-	TRBJ1-6	-	CASSSGQGNSPLHF	TGTGCCAGCAGCTCAGGACAAGGAAATTCACCCCTCCACTTT
15	TRBV6-5	-	TRBJ2-7	TRBD2	CASRPTSGRSVEQYF	TGTGCCAGCAGACCAACTAGCGGCCGATCGGTCGAGCAGTACTTC
14	TRBV29-1	once	TRBJ2-2	TRBD2	CSVSTSGIVGELFF	TGCAGCGTTTCAACTAGCGGGATTGTCGGGGAGCTGTTTTTT
16	TRBV14	few	TRBJ2-7	TRBD1	CASSQTGTGNYYEQYF	TGTGCCAGCAGCCAGACCGGGACAGGGAATTACTACGAGCAGTACTTC
18	TRBV4-1	once	TRBJ2-1	TRBD2	CASSQGWGGSGAHNEQFF	TGCGCCAGCAGCCAAGGTTGGGGGGGGTCGGGAGCTCACAATGAGCAGTTCTTC
11	TRBV27	-	TRBJ1-1	TRBD1	CASRDRAWTFF	TGTGCCAGCAGGGACAGGGCATGGACTTTCTTT
13	TRBV27	few	TRBJ1-2	TRBD1	CASSLGTGFGYTF	TGTGCCAGCAGTTTAGGGACAGGGTTTGGCTACACCTTC
12	TRBV7-2	-	TRBJ2-7	-	CASSLDPYEQYF	TGTGCCAGCAGCTTAGATCCATACGAGCAGTACTTC
15	TRBV19	-	TRBJ2-1	TRBD1	CASRPQGGPFNEQFF	TGTGCCAGTAGACCACAGGGGGGCCCTTTCAATGAGCAGTTCTTC
19	TRBV13	-	TRBJ2-3	TRBD2	CASSLGLGLAGTFTDTQYF	TGTGCCAGCAGCTTAGGCCTAGGACTAGCGGGAACTTTCACAGATACGCAGTATTTT
15	TRBV5-3	once	TRBJ1-5	TRBD1	CARSSYGQGDQPQHF	TGTGCCAGAAGCTCGTACGGACAGGGCGATCAGCCCCAGCATTTT
18	TRBV27	-	TRBJ1-5	TRBD1	CASSFRVQGTGVNQPQHF	TGTGCCAGCAGTTTCCGTGTTCAGGGGACAGGGGTCAATCAGCCCCAGCATTTT
17	TRBV28	-	TRBJ2-1	TRBD2	CASSLWVSGISYNEQFF	TGTGCCAGCAGTTTATGGGTTAGCGGGATCTCCTACAATGAGCAGTTCTTC
12	TRBV5-1	-	TRBJ1-1	-	CASSYGYTEAFF	TGCGCCAGCAGCTACGGGTATACTGAAGCTTTCTTT
15	TRBV14	-	TRBJ2-1	TRBD1	CASSQLGGPYNEQFF	TGTGCCAGCAGCCAACTAGGGGGCCCCTACAATGAGCAGTTCTTC
15	TRBV5-1	-	TRBJ2-7	-	CASSLAWEKTYEQYF	TGCGCCAGCAGCTTGGCATGGGAGAAAACCTACGAGCAGTACTTC
16	TRBV7-8	-	TRBJ1-1	-	CASSFATTGNPTEAFF	TGTGCCAGCAGCTTCGCCACTACCGGGAACCCCACTGAAGCTTTCTTT
12	TRBV18	-	TRBJ1-6	-	CASSPDSAPLHF	TGTGCCAGCTCACCGGACTCGGCACCCCTCCACTTT
14	TRBV6-1	-	TRBJ2-2	-	CASSATANTGELFF	TGTGCCAGCAGCGCGACTGCGAACACCGGGGAGCTGTTTTTT
15	TRBV4-3	-	TRBJ2-7	-	CASSQGTASSYEQYF	TGCGCCAGCAGCCAGGGCACGGCGAGCTCCTACGAGCAGTACTTC
15	TRBV15	-	TRBJ2-5	-	CATSRDLGQGETQYF	TGTGCCACCAGCAGAGATTTAGGCCAGGGAGAGACCCAGTACTTC
16	TRBV5-6	-	TRBJ2-7	-	CASSPPWEVSSYEQYF	TGTGCCAGCAGTCCCCCTTGGGAGGTATCCTCCTACGAGCAGTACTTC
17	TRBV6-4	-	TRBJ1-5	-	CASSVYCRGAEGQPQHF	TGTGCCAGCAGTGTTTATTGTCGGGGGGCCGAGGGTCAGCCCCAGCATTTT
16	TRBV5-1	-	TRBJ2-4	-	CASSLEWPVAKNIQYF	TGCGCCAGCAGCTTGGAGTGGCCAGTAGCCAAAAACATTCAGTACTTC
15	TRBV5-1	-	TRBJ2-7	TRBD2	CASSSGLAENYEQYF	TGCGCCAGCAGCTCCGGACTAGCGGAAAACTACGAGCAGTACTTC
13	TRBV18	-	TRBJ2-5	TRBD2	CASSRGGEETQYF	TGTGCCAGCTCCCGGGGAGGGGAAGAGACCCAGTACTTC
14	TRBV28	-	TRBJ2-1	-	CASRDRLAGVEQFF	TGTGCCAGCCGGGACAGGTTAGCGGGAGTTGAGCAGTTCTTC
16	TRBV18	-	TRBJ1-6	-	CASSSSAQVLLDPLHF	TGTGCCAGCTCATCTTCAGCACAGGTACTCCTTGATCCCCTCCACTTT
15	TRBV9	-	TRBJ2-1	TRBD2	CASSVGVAGVVEQFF	TGTGCCAGCAGCGTAGGGGTAGCGGGAGTAGTTGAGCAGTTCTTC
13	TRBV6-1	-	TRBJ1-2	-	CASTQREIYGYTF	TGTGCCAGCACCCAACGGGAGATCTATGGCTACACCTTC
15	TRBV10-3	-	TRBJ2-2	-	CAISRGTENTGELFF	TGTGCCATCAGTCGCGGGACTGAGAACACCGGGGAGCTGTTTTTT
13	TRBV19	-	TRBJ2-5	TRBD2	CASSVSGTETQYF	TGTGCCAGTAGTGTTAGCGGGACAGAGACCCAGTACTTC
14	TRBV11-2	-	TRBJ2-1	-	CASSFTTAGNEQFF	TGTGCCAGCAGCTTCACGACTGCGGGCAATGAGCAGTTCTTC
17	TRBV10-3	-	TRBJ2-3	TRBD2	CAISYLTGTRGGDTQYF	TGTGCCATCAGTTACCTTACCGGGACGAGGGGAGGGGATACGCAGTATTTT
14	TRBV5-1	-	TRBJ1-2	-	CASSLGLEFRSYTF	TGCGCCAGCAGCTTGGGCCTGGAGTTTAGGAGCTACACCTTC
13	TRBV12-5	-	TRBJ2-5	-	CASGFNRQETQYF	TGTGCTAGTGGTTTCAACAGACAAGAGACCCAGTACTTC
16	TRBV27	-	TRBJ2-3	TRBD2	CASSLSSAGGRDTQYF	TGTGCCAGCAGTTTATCGTCAGCGGGAGGGCGGGATACGCAGTATTTT
14	TRBV9	-	TRBJ1-6	-	CASSVQGFGSPLHF	TGTGCCAGCAGCGTTCAGGGCTTTGGTTCACCCCTCCACTTT
14	TRBV5-1	few	TRBJ2-7	-	CASSLVPGRYEQYF	TGCGCCAGCAGCTTGGTTCCGGGTAGGTACGAGCAGTACTTC
16	TRBV7-9	-	TRBJ1-6	TRBD1	CASSPWTGQGGSPLHF	TGTGCCAGCAGCCCCTGGACGGGACAGGGGGGATCACCCCTCCACTTT
12	TRBV5-1	-	TRBJ1-6	-	CASSLPDSPLHF	TGCGCCAGCAGCTTGCCTGATTCACCCCTCCACTTT
14	TRBV12-5	-	TRBJ2-5	TRBD2	CASGFRGGEETQYF	TGTGCTAGTGGTTTTCGGGGGGGAGAAGAGACCCAGTACTTC
15	TRBV7-2	once	TRBJ1-6	-	CASSMTSGLGSPLHF	TGTGCCAGCAGCATGACAAGCGGTCTGGGTTCACCCCTCCACTTT
14	TRBV7-9	-	TRBJ1-2	-	CASSAMTLDYGYTF	TGTGCCAGCAGCGCAATGACACTCGACTATGGCTACACCTTC
12	TRBV7-9	-	TRBJ2-1	-	CASSPRRDEQFF	TGTGCCAGCAGCCCTCGCCGGGATGAGCAGTTCTTC
16	TRBV2	-	TRBJ2-2	TRBD2	CASRDGLAGAAGELFF	TGTGCCAGCAGAGACGGACTAGCGGGAGCGGCCGGGGAGCTGTTTTTT
14	TRBV19	-	TRBJ1-5	-	CASSGAGRDQPQHF	TGTGCCAGTAGTGGGGCGGGGCGAGATCAGCCCCAGCATTTT
12	TRBV9	-	TRBJ2-1	-	CASGYRDNEQFF	TGTGCCAGCGGTTACAGGGACAATGAGCAGTTCTTC
13	TRBV6-6	-	TRBJ1-1	-	CASKVQTNTEAFF	TGTGCCAGCAAGGTACAGACAAACACTGAAGCTTTCTTT
15	TRBV19	-	TRBJ1-4	TRBD1	CASSMGAGGYEKLFF	TGTGCCAGTAGCATGGGGGCAGGGGGTTATGAAAAACTGTTTTTT
15	TRBV4-1	-	TRBJ2-7	TRBD1	CASSQLPGQGFEQYF	TGCGCCAGCAGCCAGTTACCGGGACAGGGCTTCGAGCAGTACTTC
14	TRBV15	-	TRBJ1-1	-	CATSWRAGNTEAFF	TGTGCCACCAGCTGGCGTGCGGGGAACACTGAAGCTTTCTTT
15	TRBV10-3	-	TRBJ2-3	-	CAISVTTTSTDTQYF	TGTGCCATCAGTGTTACGACAACTAGCACAGATACGCAGTATTTT
14	TRBV2	-	TRBJ2-2	-	CASSVSRGTGELFF	TGTGCCAGCAGTGTCTCCAGGGGCACCGGGGAGCTGTTTTTT
11	TRBV28	once	TRBJ1-1	-	CASSYSGEAFF	TGTGCCAGCAGTTATTCAGGGGAAGCTTTCTTT
16	TRBV7-3	-	TRBJ2-5	TRBD2	CASSPVGGVDQETQYF	TGTGCCAGCAGCCCCGTGGGGGGGGTTGACCAAGAGACCCAGTACTTC